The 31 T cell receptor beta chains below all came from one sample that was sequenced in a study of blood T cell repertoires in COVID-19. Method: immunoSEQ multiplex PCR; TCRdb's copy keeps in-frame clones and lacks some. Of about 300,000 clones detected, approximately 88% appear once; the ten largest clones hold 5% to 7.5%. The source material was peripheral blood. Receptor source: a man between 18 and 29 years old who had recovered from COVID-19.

For the CDR3, the DNA is TGTGCCAGCAGCGTAGGGGGACAGTCCAATCAGCCCCAGCATTTT. Its protein is CASSVGGQSNQPQHF. The genes are TRBV9 and TRBJ1-5; the match to TRBD1 covers 7 bases. The CDR3 has 15 residues. Germline V gives CDR1 SGDLS, CDR2 YYNGEE. V gave up 0 bases and J gave up 3 bases; unmatched junction bases: 3.

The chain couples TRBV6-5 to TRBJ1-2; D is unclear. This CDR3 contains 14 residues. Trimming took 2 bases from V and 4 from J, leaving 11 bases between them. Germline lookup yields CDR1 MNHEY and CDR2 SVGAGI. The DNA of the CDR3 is TGTGCCAGCAGTTACGAGCGGTTTCCCTATGGCTACACCTTC. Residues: CASSYERFPYGYTF.

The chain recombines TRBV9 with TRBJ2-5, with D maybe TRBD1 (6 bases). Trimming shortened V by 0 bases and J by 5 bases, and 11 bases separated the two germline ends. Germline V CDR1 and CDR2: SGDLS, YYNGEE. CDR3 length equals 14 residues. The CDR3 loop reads CASSVGRGLETQYF. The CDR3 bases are TGTGCCAGCAGCGTAGGCAGGGGATTGGAGACCCAGTACTTC.

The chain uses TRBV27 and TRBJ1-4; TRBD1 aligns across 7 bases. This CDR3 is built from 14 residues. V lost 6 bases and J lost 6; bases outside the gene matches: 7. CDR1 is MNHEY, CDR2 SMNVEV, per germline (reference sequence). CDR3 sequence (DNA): TGTGCCAGCAGCCCCCAGGGGGAGGATGAAAAACTGTTTTTT. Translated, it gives CASSPQGEDEKLFF.

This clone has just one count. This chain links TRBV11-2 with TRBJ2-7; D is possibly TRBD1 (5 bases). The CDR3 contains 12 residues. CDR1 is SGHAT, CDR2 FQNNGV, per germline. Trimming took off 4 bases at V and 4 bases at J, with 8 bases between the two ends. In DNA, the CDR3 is TGTGCCAGCAGCTCGACAGTATACGAGCAGTACTTC. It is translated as CASSSTVYEQYF.

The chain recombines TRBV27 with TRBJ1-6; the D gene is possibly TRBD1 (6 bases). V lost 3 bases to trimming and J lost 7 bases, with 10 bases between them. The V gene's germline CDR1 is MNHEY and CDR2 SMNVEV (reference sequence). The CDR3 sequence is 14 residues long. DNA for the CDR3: TGTGCCAGCAGTTTTTCCAGGGGAAATTCACCCCTCCACTTT. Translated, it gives CASSFSRGNSPLHF.

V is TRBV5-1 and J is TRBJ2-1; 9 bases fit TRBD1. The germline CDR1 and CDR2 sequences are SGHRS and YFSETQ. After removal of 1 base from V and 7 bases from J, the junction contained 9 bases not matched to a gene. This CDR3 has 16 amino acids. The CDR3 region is CASSLTPDRGENEQFF. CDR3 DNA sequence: TGCGCCAGCAGCTTGACTCCGGACAGGGGTGAGAATGAGCAGTTCTTC. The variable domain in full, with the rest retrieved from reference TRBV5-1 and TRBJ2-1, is KAGVTQTPRYLIKTRGQQVTLSCSPISGHRSVSWYQQTPGQGLQFLFEYFSETQRNKGNFPGRFSGRQFSNSRSEMNVSTLELGDSALYLCASSLTPDRGENEQFFGPGTRLTVL.

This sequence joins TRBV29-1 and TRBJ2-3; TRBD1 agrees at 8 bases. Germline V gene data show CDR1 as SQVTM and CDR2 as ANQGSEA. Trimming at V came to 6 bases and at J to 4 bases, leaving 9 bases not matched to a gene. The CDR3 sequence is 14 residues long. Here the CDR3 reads CSVTRTGRADTQYF. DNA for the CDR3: TGCAGCGTCACCCGGACAGGGCGGGCAGATACGCAGTATTTT.

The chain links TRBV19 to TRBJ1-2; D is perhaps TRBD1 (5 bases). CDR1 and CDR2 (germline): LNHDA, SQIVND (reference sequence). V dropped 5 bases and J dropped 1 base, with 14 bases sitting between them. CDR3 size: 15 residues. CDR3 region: CASSAGDSVNYGYTF. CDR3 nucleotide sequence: TGTGCCAGTAGTGCCGGGGACTCCGTTAACTATGGCTACACCTTC.

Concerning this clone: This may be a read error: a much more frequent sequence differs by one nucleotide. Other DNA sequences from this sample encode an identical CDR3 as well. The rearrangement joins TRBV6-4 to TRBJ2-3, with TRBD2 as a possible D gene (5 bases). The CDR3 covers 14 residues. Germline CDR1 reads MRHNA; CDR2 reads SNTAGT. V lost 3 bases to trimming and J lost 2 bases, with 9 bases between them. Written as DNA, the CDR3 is TGTGCCAGCAGTGAGGGTCTAGCCACAGATACGCAGTATTTT. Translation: CASSEGLATDTQYF.

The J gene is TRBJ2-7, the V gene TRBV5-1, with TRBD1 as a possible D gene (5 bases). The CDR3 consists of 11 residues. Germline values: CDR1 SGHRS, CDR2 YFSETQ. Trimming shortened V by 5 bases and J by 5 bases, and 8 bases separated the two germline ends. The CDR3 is CASRLGDEQYF. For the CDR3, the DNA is TGCGCCAGCAGGCTAGGGGACGAGCAGTACTTC.

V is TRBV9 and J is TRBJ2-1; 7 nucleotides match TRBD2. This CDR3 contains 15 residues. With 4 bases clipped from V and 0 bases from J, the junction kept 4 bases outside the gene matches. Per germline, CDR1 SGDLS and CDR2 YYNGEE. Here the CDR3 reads CASSPSGSSYNEQFF. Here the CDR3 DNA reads TGTGCCAGCAGCCCTAGCGGAAGCTCCTACAATGAGCAGTTCTTC.

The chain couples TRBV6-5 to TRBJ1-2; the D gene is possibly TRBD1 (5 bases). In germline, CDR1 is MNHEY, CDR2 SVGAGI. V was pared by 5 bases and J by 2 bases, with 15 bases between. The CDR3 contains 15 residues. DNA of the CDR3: TGTGCCAGCAGTCTCCGGACACCGACGAACTATGGCTACACCTTC. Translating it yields CASSLRTPTNYGYTF.

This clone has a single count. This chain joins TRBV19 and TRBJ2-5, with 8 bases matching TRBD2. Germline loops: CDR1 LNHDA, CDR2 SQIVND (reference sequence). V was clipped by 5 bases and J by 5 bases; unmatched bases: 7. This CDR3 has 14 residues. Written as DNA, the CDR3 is TGTGCCAGTAGTGTCGGGGGGGGACGCGAGACCCAGTACTTC. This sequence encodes CASSVGGGRETQYF.

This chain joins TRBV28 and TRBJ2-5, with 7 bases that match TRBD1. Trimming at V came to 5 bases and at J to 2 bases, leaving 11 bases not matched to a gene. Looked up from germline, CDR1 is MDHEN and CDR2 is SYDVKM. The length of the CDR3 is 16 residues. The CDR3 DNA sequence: TGTGCCAGCAGTGCTGGCCTGGACAGGCCACAAGAGACCCAGTACTTC. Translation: CASSAGLDRPQETQYF.

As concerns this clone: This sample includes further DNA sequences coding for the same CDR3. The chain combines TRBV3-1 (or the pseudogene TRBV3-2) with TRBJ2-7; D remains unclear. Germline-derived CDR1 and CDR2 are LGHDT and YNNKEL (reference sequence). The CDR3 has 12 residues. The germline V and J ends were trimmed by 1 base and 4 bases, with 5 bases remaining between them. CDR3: CASSQGAYEQYF. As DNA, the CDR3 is TGTGCCAGCAGCCAAGGAGCATACGAGCAGTACTTC.

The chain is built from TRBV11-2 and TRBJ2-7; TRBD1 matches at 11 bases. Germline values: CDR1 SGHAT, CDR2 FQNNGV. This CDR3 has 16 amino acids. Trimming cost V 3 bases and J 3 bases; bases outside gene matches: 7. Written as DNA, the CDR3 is TGTGCCAGCAGCTTCAACCCCGGGACAGGGGGCTACGAGCAGTACTTC. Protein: CASSFNPGTGGYEQYF.

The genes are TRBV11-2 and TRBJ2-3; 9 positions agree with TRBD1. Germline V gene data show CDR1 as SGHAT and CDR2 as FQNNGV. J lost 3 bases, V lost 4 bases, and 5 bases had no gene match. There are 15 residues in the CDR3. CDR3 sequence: CASSSGQGRTDTQYF. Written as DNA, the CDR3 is TGTGCCAGCAGCTCCGGACAGGGGAGGACAGATACGCAGTATTTT. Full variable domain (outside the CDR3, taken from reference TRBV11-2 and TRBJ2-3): EAGVAQSPRYKIIEKRQSVAFWCNPISGHATLYWYQQILGQGPKLLIQFQNNGVVDDSQLPKDRFSAERLKGVDSTLKIQPAKLEDSAVYLCASSSGQGRTDTQYFGPGTRLTVL.

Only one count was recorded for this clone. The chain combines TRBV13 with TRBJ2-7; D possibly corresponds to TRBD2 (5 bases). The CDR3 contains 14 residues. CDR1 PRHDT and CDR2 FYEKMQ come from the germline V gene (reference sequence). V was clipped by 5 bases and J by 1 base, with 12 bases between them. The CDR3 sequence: CASSLRGGSYEQYF. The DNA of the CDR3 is TGTGCCAGCAGCCTCCGAGGAGGATCCTACGAGCAGTACTTC.

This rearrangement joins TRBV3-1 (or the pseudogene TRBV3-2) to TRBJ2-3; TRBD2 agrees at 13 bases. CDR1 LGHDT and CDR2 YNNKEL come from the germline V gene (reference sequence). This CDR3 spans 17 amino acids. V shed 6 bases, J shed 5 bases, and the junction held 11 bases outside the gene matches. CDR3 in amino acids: CASSRTSGSGRLDTQYF. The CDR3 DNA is TGTGCCAGCAGTCGGACTAGCGGGAGTGGAAGATTAGATACGCAGTATTTT.

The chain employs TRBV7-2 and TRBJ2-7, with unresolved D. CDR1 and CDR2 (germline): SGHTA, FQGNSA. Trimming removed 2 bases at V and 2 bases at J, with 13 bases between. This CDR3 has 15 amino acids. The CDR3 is CASSLIYQVAYEQYF. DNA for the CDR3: TGTGCCAGCAGCTTAATCTATCAAGTCGCCTACGAGCAGTACTTC.

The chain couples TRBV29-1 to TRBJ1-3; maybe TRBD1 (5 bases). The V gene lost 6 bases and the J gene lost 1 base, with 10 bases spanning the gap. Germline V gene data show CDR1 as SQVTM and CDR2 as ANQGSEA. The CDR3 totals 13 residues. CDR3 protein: CSVTGGSGNTIYF. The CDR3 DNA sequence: TGCAGCGTCACCGGGGGTTCTGGAAACACCATATATTTT.

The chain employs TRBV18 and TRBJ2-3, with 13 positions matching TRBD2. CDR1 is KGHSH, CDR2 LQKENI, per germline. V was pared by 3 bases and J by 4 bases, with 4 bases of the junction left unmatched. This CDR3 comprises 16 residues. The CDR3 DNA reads TGTGCCAGCTCACCCGGACTAGCGGGAGTGGCAGATACGCAGTATTTT. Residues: CASSPGLAGVADTQYF.

In DNA, the CDR3 is TGTGCCAGCAGTTTTCACGACAGGCACTCTGGAAACACCATATATTTT. Protein sequence: CASSFHDRHSGNTIYF. V and J are TRBV28 and TRBJ1-3, with D perhaps TRBD1 (6 bases). The V gene's germline CDR1 is MDHEN and CDR2 SYDVKM. The CDR3 is 16 residues long. The germline V and J ends were trimmed by 3 bases and 0 bases, with 12 bases remaining between them.

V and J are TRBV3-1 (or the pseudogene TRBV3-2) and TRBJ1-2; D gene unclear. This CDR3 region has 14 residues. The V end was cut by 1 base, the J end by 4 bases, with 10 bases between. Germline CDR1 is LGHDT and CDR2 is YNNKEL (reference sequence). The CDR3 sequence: CASSQGYGGYGYTF. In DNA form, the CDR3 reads TGTGCCAGCAGCCAAGGTTACGGAGGCTATGGCTACACCTTC.

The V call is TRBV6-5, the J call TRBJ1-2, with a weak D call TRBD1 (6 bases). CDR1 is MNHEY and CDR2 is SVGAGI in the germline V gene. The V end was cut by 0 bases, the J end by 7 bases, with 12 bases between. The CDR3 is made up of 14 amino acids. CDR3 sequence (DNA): TGTGCCAGCAGTTACTCAGCGGGGGCGCTTGGCTACACCTTC. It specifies CASSYSAGALGYTF.

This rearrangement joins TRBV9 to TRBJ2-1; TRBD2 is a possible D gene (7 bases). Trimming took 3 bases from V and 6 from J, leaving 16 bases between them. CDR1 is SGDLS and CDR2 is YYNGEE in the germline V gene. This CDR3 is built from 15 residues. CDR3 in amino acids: CASSEGGGIPNEQFF. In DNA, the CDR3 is TGTGCCAGCAGCGAAGGGGGGGGAATACCCAATGAGCAGTTCTTC. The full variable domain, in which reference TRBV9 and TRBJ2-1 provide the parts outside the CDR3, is DSGVTQTPKHLITATGQRVTLRCSPRSGDLSVYWYQQSLDQGLQFLIQYYNGEERAKGNILERFSAQQFPDLHSELNLSSLELGDSALYFCASSEGGGIPNEQFFGPGTRLTVL.

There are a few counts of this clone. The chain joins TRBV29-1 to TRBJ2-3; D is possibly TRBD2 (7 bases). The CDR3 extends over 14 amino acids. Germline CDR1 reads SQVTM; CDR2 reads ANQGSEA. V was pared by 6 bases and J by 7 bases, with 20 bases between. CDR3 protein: CSVGGGRGSYTQYF. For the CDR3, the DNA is TGCAGCGTCGGCGGGGGCAGGGGTTCATATACGCAGTATTTT.

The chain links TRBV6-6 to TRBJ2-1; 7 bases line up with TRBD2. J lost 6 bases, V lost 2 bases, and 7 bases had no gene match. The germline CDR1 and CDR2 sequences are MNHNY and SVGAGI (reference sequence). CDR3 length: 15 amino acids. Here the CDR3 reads CASSYPAWGGNEQFF. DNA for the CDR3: TGTGCCAGCAGTTACCCCGCTTGGGGGGGCAATGAGCAGTTCTTC.

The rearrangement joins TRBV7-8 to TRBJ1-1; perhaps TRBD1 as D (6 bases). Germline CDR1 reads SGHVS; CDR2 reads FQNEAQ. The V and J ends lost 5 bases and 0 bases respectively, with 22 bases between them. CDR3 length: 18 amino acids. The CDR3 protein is CASSAPGQLDAVNTEAFF. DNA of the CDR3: TGTGCCAGCAGCGCCCCAGGACAGTTGGACGCTGTGAACACTGAAGCTTTCTTT.

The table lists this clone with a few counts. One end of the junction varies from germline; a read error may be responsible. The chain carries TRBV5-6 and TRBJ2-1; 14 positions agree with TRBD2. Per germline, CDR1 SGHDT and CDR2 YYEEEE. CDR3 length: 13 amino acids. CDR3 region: CASSPGLAGGQIF. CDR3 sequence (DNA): TGTGCCAGCAGCCCCGGACTAGCGGGAGGTCAGATCTTC.